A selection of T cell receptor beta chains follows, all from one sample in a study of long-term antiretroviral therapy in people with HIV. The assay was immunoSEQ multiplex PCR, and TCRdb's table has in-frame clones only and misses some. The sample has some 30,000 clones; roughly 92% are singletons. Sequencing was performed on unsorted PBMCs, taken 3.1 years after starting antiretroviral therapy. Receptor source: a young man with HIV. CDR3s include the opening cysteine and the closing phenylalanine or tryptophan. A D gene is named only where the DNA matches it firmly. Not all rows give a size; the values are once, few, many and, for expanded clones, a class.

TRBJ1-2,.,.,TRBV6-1,CASSQTASNYGYTF,TGTGCCAGCAGCCAGACAGCCTCCAACTATGGCTACACCTTC
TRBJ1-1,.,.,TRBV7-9,CASSYDSEAFF,TGTGCCAGCAGCTACGACAGTGAAGCTTTCTTT
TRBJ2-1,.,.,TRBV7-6,CASSHPRIHEQFF,TGTGCCAGCAGCCACCCCCGTATCCATGAGCAGTTCTTC
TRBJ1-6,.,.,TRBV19,CASSGGRAYDSPLHF,TGTGCCAGTAGTGGGGGCAGGGCATATGACTCACCCCTCCACTTT
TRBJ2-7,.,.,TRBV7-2,CASSLAAGALEYEQYF,TGTGCCAGCAGCTTAGCAGCCGGGGCCCTGGAATACGAGCAGTACTTC
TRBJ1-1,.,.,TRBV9,CASSVKAANTEAFF,TGTGCCAGCAGCGTTAAGGCAGCGAACACTGAAGCTTTCTTT
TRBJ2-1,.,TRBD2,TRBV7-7,CASSLNSGRFDNEQFF,TGTGCTAGCAGCTTAAATAGCGGGAGATTTGACAATGAGCAGTTCTTC
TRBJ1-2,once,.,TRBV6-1,CASSDVAGSRGYTF,TGTGCCAGCAGTGATGTCGCGGGGTCGCGCGGCTACACCTTC
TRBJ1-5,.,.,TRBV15,CATSSVSGLNSNQPQHF,TGTGCCACCAGCAGCGTATCCGGACTTAATAGCAATCAGCCCCAGCATTTT
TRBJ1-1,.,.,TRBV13,CASSFQNTEAFF,TGTGCCAGCAGCTTTCAAAACACTGAAGCTTTCTTT
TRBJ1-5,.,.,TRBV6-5,CASSQTLSNQPQHF,TGTGCCAGCAGTCAAACACTTAGCAATCAGCCCCAGCATTTT
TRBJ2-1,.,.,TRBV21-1,CASSKDGTGNTPEQFF,TGTGCCAGCAGCAAAGATGGCACGGGAAACACCCCGGAGCAGTTCTTC
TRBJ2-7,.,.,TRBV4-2,CASSQDPGAVYEQYF,TGTGCCAGCAGCCAAGATCCGGGGGCCGTCTACGAGCAGTACTTC
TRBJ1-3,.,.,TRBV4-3,CASSQELLSRNTIYF,TGCGCCAGCAGCCAAGAGTTACTGAGCAGGAACACCATATATTTT
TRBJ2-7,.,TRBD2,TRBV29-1,CSVGPSGTEQYF,TGCAGCGTTGGCCCTAGCGGGACGGAGCAGTACTTC
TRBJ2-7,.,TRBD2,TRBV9,CASSVEASGEQYF,TGTGCCAGCAGCGTAGAGGCTAGCGGCGAGCAGTACTTC